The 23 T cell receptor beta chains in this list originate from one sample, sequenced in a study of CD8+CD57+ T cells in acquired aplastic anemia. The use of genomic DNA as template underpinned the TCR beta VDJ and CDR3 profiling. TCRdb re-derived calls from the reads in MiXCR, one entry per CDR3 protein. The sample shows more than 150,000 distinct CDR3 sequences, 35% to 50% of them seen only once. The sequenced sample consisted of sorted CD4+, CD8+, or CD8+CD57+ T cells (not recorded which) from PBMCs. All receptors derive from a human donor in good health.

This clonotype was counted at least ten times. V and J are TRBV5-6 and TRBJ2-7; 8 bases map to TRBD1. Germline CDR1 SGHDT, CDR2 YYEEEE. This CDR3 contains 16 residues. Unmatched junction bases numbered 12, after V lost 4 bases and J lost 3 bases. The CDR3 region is CASSRHSGDRIYEQYF. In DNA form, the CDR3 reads TGTGCCAGCAGCCGACATTCCGGGGACAGGATCTACGAGCAGTACTTC.

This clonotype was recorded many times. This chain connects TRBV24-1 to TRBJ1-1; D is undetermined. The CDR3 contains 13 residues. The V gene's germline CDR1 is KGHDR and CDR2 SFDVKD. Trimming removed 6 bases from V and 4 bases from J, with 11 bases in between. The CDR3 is CATSFGLGTEAFF. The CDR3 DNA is TGTGCCACCAGTTTTGGTCTGGGCACTGAAGCTTTCTTT.

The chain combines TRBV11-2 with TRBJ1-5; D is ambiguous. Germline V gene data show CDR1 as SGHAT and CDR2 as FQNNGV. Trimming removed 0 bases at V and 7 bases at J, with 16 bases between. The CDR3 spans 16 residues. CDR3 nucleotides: TGTGCCAGCAGCTTAGAATCATACTCCGCTTCCCAGCCCCAGCATTTT. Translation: CASSLESYSASQPQHF.

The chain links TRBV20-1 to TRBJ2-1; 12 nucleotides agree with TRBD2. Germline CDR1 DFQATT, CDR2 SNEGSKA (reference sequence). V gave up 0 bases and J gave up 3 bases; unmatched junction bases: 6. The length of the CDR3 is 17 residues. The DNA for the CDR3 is TGCAGTGCTAGAGATGCTAGCGGGAGGGCGAACTACAATGAGCAGTTCTTC. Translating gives CSARDASGRANYNEQFF.

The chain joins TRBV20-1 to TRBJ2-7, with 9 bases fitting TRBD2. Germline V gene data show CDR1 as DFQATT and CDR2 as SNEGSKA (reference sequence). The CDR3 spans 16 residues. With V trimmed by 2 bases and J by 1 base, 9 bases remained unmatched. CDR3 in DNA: TGCAGTGCTAGATCCGTGAGCGCGGGGGGGTCCTACGAGCAGTACTTC. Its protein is CSARSVSAGGSYEQYF.

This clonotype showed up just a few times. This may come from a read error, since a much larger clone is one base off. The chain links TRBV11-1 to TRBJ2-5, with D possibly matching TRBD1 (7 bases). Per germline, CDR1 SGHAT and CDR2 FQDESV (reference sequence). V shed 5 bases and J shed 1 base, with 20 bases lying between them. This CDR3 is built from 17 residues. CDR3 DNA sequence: TGTGCCAGCAGCGCGACTGGCGGGACAGTTTTCCAAGAGACCCAGTACTTC. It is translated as CASSATGGTVFQETQYF.

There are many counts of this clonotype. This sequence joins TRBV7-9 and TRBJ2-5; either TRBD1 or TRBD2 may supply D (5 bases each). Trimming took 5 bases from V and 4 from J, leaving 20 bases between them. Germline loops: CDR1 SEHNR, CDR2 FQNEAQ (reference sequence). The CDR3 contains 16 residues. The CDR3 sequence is CASSLKYRGDGETQYF. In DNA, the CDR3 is TGTGCCAGCAGCCTAAAATATCGGGGCGACGGAGAGACCCAGTACTTC.

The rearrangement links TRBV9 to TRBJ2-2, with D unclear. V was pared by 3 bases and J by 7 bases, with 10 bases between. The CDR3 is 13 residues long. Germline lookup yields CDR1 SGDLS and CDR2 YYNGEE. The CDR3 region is CASSGVTYGELFF. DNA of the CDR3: TGTGCCAGCAGCGGTGTAACATACGGGGAGCTGTTTTTT.

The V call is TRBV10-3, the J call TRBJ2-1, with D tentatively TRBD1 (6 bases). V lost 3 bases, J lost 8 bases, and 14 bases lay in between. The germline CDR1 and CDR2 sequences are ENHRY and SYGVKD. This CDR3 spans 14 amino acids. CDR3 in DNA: TGTGCCATCAGTGAATCCAGGGGTCGGGATGAGCAGTTCTTC. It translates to CAISESRGRDEQFF.

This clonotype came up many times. The CDR3 DNA is TGTGCCAGCAGCTTAAGGGAGTTGTTTTCCGAGCAGTTCTTC. Translating it yields CASSLRELFSEQFF. This chain connects TRBV7-9 to TRBJ2-1; maybe TRBD2 (5 bases). This CDR3 is 14 amino acids long. V was cut by 2 bases and J by 10 bases, with 15 bases left in between. The germline V gene has CDR1 SEHNR and CDR2 FQNEAQ (reference sequence).

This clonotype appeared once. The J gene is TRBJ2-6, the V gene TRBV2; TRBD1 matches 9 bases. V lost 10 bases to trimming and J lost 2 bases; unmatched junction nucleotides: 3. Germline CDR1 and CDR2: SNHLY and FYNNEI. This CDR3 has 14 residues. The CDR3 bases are TGTGCCACACAGGGGGCAGCTGGGGCCAACGTCCTGACTTTC. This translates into CATQGAAGANVLTF.

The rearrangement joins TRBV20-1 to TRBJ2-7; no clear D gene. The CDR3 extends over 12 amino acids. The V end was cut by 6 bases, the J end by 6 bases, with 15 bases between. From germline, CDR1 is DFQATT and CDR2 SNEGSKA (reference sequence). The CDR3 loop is CSARWDRAEQYF. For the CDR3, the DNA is TGCAGTGCCAGATGGGATCGTGCCGAGCAGTACTTC.

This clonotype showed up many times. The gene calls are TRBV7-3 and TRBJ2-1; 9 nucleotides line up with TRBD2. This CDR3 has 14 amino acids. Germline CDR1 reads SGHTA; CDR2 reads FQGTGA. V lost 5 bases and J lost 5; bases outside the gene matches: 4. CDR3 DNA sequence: TGTGCCAGCAGCCTCGGACTAGCGAACAATGAGCAGTTCTTC. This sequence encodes CASSLGLANNEQFF.

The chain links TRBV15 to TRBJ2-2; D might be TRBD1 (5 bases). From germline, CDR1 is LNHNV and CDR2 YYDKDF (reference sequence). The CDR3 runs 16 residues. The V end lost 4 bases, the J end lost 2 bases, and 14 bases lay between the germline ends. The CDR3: CATSTWGHVNTGELFF. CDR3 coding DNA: TGTGCCACCAGCACGTGGGGCCATGTTAACACCGGGGAGCTGTTTTTT.

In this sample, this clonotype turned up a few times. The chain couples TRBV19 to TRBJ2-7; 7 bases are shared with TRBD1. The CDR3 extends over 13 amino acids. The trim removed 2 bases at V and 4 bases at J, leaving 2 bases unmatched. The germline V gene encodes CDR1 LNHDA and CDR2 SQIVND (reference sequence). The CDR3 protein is CASSISQGYEQYF. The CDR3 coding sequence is TGTGCCAGTAGTATATCACAGGGGTACGAGCAGTACTTC.

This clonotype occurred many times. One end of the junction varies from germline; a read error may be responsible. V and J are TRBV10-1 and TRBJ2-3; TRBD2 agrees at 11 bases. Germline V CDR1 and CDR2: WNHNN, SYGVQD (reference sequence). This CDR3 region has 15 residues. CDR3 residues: CASSRLAGSTDTQYF. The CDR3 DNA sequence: TGTGCCAGTAGTAGACTAGCGGGGAGCACAGATACGCAGTATTTT.

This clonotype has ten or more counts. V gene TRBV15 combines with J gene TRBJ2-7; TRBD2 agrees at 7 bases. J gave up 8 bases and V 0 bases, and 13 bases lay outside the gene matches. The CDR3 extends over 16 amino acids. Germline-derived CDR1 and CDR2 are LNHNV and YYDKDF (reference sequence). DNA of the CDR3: TGTGCCACCAGCAGAGATCGGGGGGTGGGGGACCTCCAGCAGTACTTC. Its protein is CATSRDRGVGDLQQYF.

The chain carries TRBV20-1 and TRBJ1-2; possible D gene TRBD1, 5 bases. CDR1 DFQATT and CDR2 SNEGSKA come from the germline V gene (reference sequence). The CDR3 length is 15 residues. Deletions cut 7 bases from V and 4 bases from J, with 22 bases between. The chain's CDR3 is CSERDGKAKSYGYTF. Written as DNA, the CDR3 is TGCAGTGAACGGGACGGGAAAGCAAAATCCTATGGCTACACCTTC.

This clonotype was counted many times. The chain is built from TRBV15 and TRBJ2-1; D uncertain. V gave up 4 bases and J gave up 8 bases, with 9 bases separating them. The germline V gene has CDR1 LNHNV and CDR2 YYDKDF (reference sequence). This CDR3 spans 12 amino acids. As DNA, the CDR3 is TGTGCCACCAGCAAAGGGTTCGATGAGCAGTTCTTC. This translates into CATSKGFDEQFF.

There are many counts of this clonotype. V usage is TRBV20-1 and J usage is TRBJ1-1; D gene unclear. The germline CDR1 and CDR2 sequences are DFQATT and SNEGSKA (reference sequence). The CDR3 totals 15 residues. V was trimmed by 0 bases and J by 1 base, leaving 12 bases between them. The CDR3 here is CSARDRRWGNTEAFF. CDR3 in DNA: TGCAGTGCTAGAGATCGGAGGTGGGGGAACACTGAAGCTTTCTTT.

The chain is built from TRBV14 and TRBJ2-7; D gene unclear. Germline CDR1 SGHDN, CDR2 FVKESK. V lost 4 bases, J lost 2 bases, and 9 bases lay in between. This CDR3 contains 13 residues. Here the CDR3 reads CASSLTLTYEQYF. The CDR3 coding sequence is TGTGCCAGCAGCCTGACCCTCACCTACGAGCAGTACTTC.

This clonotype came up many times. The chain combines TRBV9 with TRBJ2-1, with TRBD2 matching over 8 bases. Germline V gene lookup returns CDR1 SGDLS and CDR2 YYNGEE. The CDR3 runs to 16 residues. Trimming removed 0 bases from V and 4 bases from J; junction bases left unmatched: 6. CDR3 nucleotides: TGTGCCAGCAGCGTAGGCACTAGCGGATCATACAATGAGCAGTTCTTC. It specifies CASSVGTSGSYNEQFF.

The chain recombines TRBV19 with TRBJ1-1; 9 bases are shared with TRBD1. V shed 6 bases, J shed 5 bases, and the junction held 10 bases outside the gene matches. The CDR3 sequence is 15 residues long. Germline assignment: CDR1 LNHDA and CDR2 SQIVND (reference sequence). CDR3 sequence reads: CASRPEQGARTEAFF. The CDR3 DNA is TGTGCCAGTAGGCCAGAACAGGGGGCGCGGACTGAAGCTTTCTTT.